The TCR beta chain under discussion was sequenced for a study of blood T cell repertoires in COVID-19. From germline, CDR1 is MNHNY and CDR2 SVGAGI (reference sequence). The CDR3 is made up of 13 amino acids. V lost 6 bases, J lost 4 bases, and 12 bases lay in between. TCRdb's copy holds only in-frame clones and misses some; the assay was immunoSEQ multiplex PCR. Found here are under 200,000 clones, 70% to 90% of them singletons; the top ten hold around 2.6%. Source material: peripheral blood. The origin of this receptor is a man between 35 and 55 years old with active or convalescent COVID-19. The chain is built from TRBV6-6 and TRBJ1-2, with D perhaps matching TRBD1 (6 bases). CDR3 in amino acids: CASSLTGFYGYTF. CDR3 coding DNA: TGTGCCAGCAGCCTAACAGGGTTCTATGGCTACACCTTC.